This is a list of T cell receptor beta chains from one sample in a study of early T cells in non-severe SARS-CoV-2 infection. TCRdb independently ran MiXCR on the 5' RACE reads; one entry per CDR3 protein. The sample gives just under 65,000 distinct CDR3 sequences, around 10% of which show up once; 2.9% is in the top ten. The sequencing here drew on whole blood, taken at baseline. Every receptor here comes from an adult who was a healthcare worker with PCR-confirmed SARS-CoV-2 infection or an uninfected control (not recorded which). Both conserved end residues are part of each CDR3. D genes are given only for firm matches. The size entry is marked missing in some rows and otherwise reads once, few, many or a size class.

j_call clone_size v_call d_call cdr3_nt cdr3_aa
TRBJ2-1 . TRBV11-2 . TGTGCCAGCAGCCAAGACAGCCATGAGCAGTTCTTC CASSQDSHEQFF
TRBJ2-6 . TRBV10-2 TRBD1 TGCGCCAGCAAGGACAGGACGGCTGGGGTCTCTGGGGCCAACGTCCTGACTTTC CASKDRTAGVSGANVLTF
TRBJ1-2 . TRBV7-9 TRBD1 TGTGCCAGCAGCAATGGACAGGACTACACCTTC CASSNGQDYTF
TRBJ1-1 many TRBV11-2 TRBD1 TGTGCCAGCAGCCCCCGACAGGGGCTTGGCACTGAAGCTTTCTTT CASSPRQGLGTEAFF
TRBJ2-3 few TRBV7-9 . TGTGCCAGCAGCTTAGCGGTGGGAAAGGCCACGCAGTATTTT CASSLAVGKATQYF
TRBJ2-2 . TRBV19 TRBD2 TGTGCCAGTAGGCTAAGCGGGGGGGTCACCGGGGAGCTGTTTTTT CASRLSGGVTGELFF
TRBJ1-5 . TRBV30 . TGTGCCTGGAGTGCCTTTACAGGTTATCAGCCCCAGCATTTT CAWSAFTGYQPQHF
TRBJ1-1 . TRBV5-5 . TGTGCCAGCAGCAGAACGATGACCGGAGGGTTGAGTAGAGCTTTCTTT CASSRTMTGGLSRAFF
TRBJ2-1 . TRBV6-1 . TGTGCCAGCAGCCCCTCGATAGATGAGCAGTTCTTC CASSPSIDEQFF
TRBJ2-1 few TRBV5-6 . TGTGCCAGCAGCTTGTTGGGCGCTGAGCAGTTCTTC CASSLLGAEQFF
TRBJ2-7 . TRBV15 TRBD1 TGTGCCACCAGCAGAGCAGGGACAGGCGGTCTCGAGCAGTACTTC CATSRAGTGGLEQYF
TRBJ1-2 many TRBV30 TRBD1 TGTGCCTGGGACCCGGGACAGGGTAGTAATGGCTACACCTTC CAWDPGQGSNGYTF
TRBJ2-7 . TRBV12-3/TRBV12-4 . TGTGCCAGCAGCCAGAGGGTCCGGGGCTACGAGCAGTACTTC CASSQRVRGYEQYF
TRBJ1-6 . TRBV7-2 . TGTGCCAGCAGCTTAGCCGTGAATTCACCCCTCCACTTT CASSLAVNSPLHF
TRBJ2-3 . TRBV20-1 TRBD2 TGCAGTCGGACTAGCCGGGGGACAGATACGCAGTATTTT CSRTSRGTDTQYF
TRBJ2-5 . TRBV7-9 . TGTGCCAGCAGCTTAGATCCCTCCCAAGAGACCCAGTACTTC CASSLDPSQETQYF
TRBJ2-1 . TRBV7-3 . TGTGCCAGCAGCGCCCCGGGCCGGTATGAGCAGTTCTTC CASSAPGRYEQFF
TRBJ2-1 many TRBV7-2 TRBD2 TGTGCCAGCAGCTTTGGTCCAGCGGGGGACGAGCAGTTCTTC CASSFGPAGDEQFF
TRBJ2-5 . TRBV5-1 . TGCGCCAGCAGCTTGGTCGCGACAAGTGGAGAGACCCAGTACTTC CASSLVATSGETQYF
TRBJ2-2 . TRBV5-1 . TGCGCCAGCAGCTTGGCATCTTCCGCCACCCCCGGGGAGCTGTTTTTT CASSLASSATPGELFF
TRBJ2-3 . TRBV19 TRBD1 TGTGCCAGTGAAGACGGACAGGGGCGGGGCACAGATACGCAGTATTTT CASEDGQGRGTDTQYF
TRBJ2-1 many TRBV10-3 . TGTGCCACCTACAGGGACAATGAGCAGTTCTTC CATYRDNEQFF
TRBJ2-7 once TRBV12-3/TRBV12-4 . TGTGCCAGCAGTTCAGCAAACAAGGGGCGGCTCTACGAGCAGTACTTC CASSSANKGRLYEQYF
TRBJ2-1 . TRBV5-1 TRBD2 TGCGCCAGCAGCCCTCTGGCGGGGGGCGGAAATGAGCAGTTCTTC CASSPLAGGGNEQFF
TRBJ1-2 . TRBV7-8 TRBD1 TGTGCCAGCAGCTTATGGGACAGTGATGGCTACACCTTC CASSLWDSDGYTF
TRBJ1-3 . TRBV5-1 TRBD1 TGCGCCAGCAGCTTGAGGGGGCCGGCGGAAAACACCATATATTTT CASSLRGPAENTIYF